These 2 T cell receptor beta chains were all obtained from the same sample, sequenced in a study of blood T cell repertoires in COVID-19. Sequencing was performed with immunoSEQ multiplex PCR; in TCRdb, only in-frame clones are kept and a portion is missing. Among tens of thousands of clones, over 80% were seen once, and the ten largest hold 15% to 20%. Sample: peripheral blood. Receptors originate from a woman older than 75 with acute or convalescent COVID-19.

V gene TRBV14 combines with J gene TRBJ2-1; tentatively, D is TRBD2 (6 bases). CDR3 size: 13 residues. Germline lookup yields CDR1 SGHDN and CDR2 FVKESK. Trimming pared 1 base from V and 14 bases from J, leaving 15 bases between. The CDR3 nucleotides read TGTGCCAGCAGCCAAGGTCCCGGCGGGGCAAAGTTCTTC. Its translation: CASSQGPGGAKFF. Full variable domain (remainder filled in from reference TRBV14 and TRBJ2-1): EAGVTQFPSHSVIEKGQTVTLRCDPISGHDNLYWYRRVMGKEIKFLLHFVKESKQDESGMPNNRFLAERTGGTYSTLKVQPAELEDSGVYFCASSQGPGGAKFFGPGTRLTVL.

DNA for the CDR3: TGCGCCAGCAGCATATGGACAGGGGTGAACACTGAAGCTTTCTTT. As protein: CASSIWTGVNTEAFF. The V and J genes are TRBV5-1 and TRBJ1-1, with TRBD1 matching over 9 bases. Germline CDR1 reads SGHRS; CDR2 reads YFSETQ. This CDR3 has 15 amino acids. With 4 bases clipped from V and 0 bases from J, the junction kept 4 bases outside the gene matches.